This T cell receptor beta chain was recovered during a study of HIV-infected patients and healthy controls. Regarding the study as a whole: With just sixteen HIV-infected individuals processed, the findings' generality was considered strongly limited. HIV+ repertoires were severely depleted of MAIT alpha-chain CDR3s, unlike healthy controls.

Turning to this clonotype: Its antigen remains unidentified.

Alpha and beta constant-region primers primed reverse transcription of about 470 ng RNA. Alpha and beta chain libraries were made separately by chain-specific third strand synthesis with multiplexing indices. TCRdb passed the 5' RACE reads through MiXCR, listing each CDR3 protein once. Altogether fewer than 7,500 distinct CDR3 sequences are present, approximately 11% being singletons, with the ten largest covering 25% to 30%. This CDR3 is built from 14 residues. V dropped 6 bases and J dropped 0 bases, with 9 bases sitting between them. Looked up from germline, CDR1 is KGHSH and CDR2 is LQKENI. All unsorted peripheral T cells were captured because whole blood was used without fractionation.

The clonotype originates from an adult with HIV infection. The specimen was blood, collected before antiretroviral therapy. This sequence joins TRBV18 and TRBJ1-5; no firm D call. The CDR3 spells CASSPYNSNQPQHF. The DNA for the CDR3 is TGTGCCAGCTCGCCCTATAATAGCAATCAGCCCCAGCATTTT.